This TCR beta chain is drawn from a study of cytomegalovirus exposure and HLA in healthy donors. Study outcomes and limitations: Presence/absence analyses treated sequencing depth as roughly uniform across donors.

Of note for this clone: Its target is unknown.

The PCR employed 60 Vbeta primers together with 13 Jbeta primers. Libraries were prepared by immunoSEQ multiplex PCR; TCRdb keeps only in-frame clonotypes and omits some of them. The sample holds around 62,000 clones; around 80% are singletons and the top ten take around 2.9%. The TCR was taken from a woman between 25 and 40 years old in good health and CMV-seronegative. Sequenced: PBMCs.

The CDR3 DNA follows: TGTGCCAGCAGCCCCGGGACAGGGGGGCGCGCCGGGGAGCTGTTTTTT. Translated, it gives CASSPGTGGRAGELFF. This rearrangement joins TRBV13 to TRBJ2-2; 11 bases agree with TRBD1. Trimming removed 5 bases from V and 6 bases from J; junction bases left unmatched: 8. The germline gives CDR1 PRHDT, CDR2 FYEKMQ (reference sequence). This CDR3 is 16 amino acids long.